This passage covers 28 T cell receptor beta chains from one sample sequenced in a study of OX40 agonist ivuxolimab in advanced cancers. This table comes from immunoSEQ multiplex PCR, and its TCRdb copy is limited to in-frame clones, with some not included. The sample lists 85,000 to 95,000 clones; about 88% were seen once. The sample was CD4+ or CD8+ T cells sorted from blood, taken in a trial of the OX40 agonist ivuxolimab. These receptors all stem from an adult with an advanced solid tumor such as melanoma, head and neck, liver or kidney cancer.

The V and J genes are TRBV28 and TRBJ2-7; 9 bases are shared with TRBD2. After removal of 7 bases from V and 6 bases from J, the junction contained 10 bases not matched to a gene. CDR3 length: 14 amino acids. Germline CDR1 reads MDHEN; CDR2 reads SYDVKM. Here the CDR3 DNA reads TGTGCCAGCACAACCGCGGGAGGGGGTCGCGAGCAGTACTTC. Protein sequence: CASTTAGGGREQYF.

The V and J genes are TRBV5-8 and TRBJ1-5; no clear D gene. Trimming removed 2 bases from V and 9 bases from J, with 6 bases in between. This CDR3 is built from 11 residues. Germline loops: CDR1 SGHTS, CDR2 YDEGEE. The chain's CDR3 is CASSLERPQHF. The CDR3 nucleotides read TGTGCCAGCAGCTTAGAGCGGCCCCAGCATTTT.

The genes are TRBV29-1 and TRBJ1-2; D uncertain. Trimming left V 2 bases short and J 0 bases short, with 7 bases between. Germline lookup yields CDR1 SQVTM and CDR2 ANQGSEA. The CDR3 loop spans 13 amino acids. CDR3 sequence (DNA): TGCAGCGTTGAAATAGGGCCTAACTATGGCTACACCTTC. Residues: CSVEIGPNYGYTF.

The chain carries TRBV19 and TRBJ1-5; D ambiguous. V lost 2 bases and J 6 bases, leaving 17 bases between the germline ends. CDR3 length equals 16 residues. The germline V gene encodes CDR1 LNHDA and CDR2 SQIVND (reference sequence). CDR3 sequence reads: CASSISHFANGQPQHF. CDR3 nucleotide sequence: TGTGCCAGTAGTATAAGTCATTTTGCGAATGGTCAGCCCCAGCATTTT.

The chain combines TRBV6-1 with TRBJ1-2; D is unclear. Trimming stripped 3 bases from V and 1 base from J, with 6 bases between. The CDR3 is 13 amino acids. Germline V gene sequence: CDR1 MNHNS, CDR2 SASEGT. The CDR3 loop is CASSDIRNYGYTF. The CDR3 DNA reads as TGTGCCAGCAGTGACATCCGTAACTATGGCTACACCTTC.

CDR3 region: CASSQAYVAGQPQHF. The CDR3 DNA sequence: TGCGCCAGCAGCCAAGCGTACGTGGCGGGGCAGCCCCAGCATTTT. V is TRBV4-3 and J is TRBJ1-5; D is unresolved. Trimming removed 1 base from V and 7 bases from J, with 14 bases in between. CDR1 LGHNA and CDR2 YSLEER come from the germline V gene. The CDR3 runs to 15 residues.

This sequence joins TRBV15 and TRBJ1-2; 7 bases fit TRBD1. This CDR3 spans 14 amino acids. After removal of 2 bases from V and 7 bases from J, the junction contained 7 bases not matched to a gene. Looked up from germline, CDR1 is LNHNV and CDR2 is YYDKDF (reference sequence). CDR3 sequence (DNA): TGTGCCACCAGCAGAAAGCGGACAGGCAGTGGCTACACCTTC. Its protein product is CATSRKRTGSGYTF.

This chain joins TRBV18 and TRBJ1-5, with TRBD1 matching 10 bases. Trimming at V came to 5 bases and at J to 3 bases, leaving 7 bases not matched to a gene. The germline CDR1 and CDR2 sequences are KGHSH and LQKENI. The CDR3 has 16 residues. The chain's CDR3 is CASSNRGTGVNQPQHF. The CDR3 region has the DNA TGTGCCAGCTCAAACAGAGGGACAGGGGTCAATCAGCCCCAGCATTTT.

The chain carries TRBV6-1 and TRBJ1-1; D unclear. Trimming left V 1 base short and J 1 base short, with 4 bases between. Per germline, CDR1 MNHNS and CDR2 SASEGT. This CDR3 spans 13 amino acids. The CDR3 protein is CASSEVQNTEAFF. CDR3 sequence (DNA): TGTGCCAGCAGTGAAGTCCAGAACACTGAAGCTTTCTTT.

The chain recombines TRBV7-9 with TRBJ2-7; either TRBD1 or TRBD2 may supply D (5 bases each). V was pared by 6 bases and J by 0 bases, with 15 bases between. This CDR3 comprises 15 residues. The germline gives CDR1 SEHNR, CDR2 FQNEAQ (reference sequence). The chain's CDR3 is CASSLAGIPSYEQYF. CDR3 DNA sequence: TGTGCCAGCAGTCTAGCAGGGATTCCCTCCTACGAGCAGTACTTC.

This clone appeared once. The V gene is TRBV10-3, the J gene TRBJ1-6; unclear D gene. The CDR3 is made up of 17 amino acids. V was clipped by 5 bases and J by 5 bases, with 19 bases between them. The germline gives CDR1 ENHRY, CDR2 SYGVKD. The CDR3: CAISITFLGRDNSPLHF. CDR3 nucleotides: TGTGCCATCAGTATTACGTTTCTTGGCAGAGATAATTCACCCCTCCACTTT.

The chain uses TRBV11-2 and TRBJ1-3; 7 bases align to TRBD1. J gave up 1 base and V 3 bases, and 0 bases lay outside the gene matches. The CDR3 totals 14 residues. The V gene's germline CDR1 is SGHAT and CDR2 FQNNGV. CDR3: CASSLGQSGNTIYF. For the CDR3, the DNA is TGTGCCAGCAGCTTGGGACAGTCTGGAAACACCATATATTTT.

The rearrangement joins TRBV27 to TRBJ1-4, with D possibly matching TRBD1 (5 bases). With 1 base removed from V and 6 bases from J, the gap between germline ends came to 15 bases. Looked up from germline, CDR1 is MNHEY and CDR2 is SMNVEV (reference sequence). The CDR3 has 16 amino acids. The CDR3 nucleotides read TGTGCCAGCAGTTTATTCCCGCCGGGGGGGGATGAAAAACTGTTTTTT. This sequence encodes CASSLFPPGGDEKLFF.

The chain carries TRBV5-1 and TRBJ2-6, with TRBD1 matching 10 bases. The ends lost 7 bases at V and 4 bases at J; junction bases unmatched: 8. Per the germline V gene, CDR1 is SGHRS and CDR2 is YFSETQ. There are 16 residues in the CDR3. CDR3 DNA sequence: TGCGCCAGCGGCCCCGGGACAGGGGACGGGGCCAACGTCCTGACTTTC. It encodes CASGPGTGDGANVLTF.

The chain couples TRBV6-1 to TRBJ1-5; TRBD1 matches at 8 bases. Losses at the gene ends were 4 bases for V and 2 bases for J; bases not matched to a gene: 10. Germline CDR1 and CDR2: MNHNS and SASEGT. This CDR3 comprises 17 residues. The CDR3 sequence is CASSAWTGRLGNQPQHF. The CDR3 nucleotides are TGTGCCAGCAGTGCATGGACAGGGAGGTTAGGCAATCAGCCCCAGCATTTT.

The CDR3 sequence is CASSRDRSGVAGYTF. The CDR3 DNA reads TGCGCCAGCAGCCGAGATCGCTCAGGCGTGGCTGGCTACACCTTC. The chain carries TRBV4-3 and TRBJ1-2; no definite D call. CDR3 length equals 15 residues. The V end was cut by 4 bases, the J end by 7 bases, with 19 bases between. Germline V gene lookup returns CDR1 LGHNA and CDR2 YSLEER.

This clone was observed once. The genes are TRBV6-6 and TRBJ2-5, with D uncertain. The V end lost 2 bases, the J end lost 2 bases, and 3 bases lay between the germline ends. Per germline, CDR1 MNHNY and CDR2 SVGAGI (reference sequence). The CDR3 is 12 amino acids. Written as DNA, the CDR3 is TGTGCCAGCAGTTACGCTCAAGAGACCCAGTACTTC. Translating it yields CASSYAQETQYF.

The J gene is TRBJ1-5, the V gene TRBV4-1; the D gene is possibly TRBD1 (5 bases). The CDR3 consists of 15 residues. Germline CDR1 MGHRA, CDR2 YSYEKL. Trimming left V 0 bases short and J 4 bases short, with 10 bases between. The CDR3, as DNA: TGCGCCAGCAGCCAAGATGGGGCGGAAAATCAGCCCCAGCATTTT. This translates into CASSQDGAENQPQHF.

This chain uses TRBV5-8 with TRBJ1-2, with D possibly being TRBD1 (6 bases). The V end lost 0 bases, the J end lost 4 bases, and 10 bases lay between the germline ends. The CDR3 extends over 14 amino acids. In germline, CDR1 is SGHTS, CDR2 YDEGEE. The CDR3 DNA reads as TGTGCCAGCAGCTTGGTGGAGACAGGCTATGGCTACACCTTC. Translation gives CASSLVETGYGYTF.

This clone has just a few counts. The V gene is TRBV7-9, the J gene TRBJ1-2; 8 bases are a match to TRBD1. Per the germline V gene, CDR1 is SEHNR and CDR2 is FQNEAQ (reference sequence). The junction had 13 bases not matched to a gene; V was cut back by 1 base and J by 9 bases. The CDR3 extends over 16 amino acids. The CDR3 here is CASSLGSGQGSRSYTF. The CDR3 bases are TGTGCCAGCAGCTTAGGCTCCGGACAGGGTAGTAGGAGCTACACCTTC.

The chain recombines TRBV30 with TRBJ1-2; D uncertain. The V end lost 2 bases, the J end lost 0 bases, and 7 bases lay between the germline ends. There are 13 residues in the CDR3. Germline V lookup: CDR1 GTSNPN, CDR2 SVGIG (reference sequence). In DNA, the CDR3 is TGTGCCTGGAGTTACCAGGCTAACTATGGCTACACCTTC. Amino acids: CAWSYQANYGYTF.

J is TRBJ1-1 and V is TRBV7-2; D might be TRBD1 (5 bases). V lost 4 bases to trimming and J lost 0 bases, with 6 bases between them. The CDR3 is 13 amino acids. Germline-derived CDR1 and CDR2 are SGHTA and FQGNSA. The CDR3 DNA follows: TGTGCCAGCAGCTGGACATTGAACACTGAAGCTTTCTTT. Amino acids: CASSWTLNTEAFF.

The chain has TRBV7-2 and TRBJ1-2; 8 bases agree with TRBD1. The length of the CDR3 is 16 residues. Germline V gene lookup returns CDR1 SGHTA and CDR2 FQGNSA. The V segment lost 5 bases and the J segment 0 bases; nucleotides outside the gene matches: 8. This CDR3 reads CASSLDRGTANYGYTF. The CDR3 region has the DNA TGTGCCAGCAGCCTTGACAGGGGAACGGCTAACTATGGCTACACCTTC.

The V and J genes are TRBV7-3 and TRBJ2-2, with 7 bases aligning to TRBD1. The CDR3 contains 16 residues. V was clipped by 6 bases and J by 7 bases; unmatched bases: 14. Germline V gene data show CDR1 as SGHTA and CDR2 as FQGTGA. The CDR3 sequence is CASRKDGGQGDGELFF. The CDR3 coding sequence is TGTGCCAGCAGGAAAGACGGAGGTCAGGGGGACGGGGAGCTGTTTTTT.

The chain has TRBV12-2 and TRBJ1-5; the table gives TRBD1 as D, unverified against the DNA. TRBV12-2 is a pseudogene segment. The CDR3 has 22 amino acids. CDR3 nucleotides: TGTGCAAGTCGCTCCAGACCAAAACCCAAGGGGAGACAGGGGGAGAATTATCAGCCCCAGCATTTT. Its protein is CASRSRPKPKGRQGENYQPQHF.

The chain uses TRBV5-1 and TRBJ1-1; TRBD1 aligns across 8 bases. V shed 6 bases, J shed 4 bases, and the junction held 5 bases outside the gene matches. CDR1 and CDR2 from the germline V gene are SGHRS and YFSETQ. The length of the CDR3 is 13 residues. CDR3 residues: CASTTDRATEAFF. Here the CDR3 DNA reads TGCGCCAGCACCACGGACAGGGCCACTGAAGCTTTCTTT.

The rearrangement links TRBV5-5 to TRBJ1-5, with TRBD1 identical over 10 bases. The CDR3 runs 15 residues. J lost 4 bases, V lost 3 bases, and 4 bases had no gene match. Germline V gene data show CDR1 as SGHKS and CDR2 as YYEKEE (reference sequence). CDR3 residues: CASSSGTGENQPQHF. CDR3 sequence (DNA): TGTGCCAGCAGCTCCGGGACAGGGGAGAATCAGCCCCAGCATTTT.

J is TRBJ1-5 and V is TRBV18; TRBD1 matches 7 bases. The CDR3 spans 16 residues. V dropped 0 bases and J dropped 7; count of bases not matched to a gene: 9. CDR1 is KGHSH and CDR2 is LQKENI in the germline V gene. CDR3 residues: CASSPPGLRGEQPQHF. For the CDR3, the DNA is TGTGCCAGCTCACCACCCGGCCTCAGGGGGGAACAGCCCCAGCATTTT.